This T cell receptor beta chain comes out of a study of T cell responses to AZD1222 COVID-19 vaccine. Study observations and caveats: Following two doses of AZD1222, Spike-specific TCR breadth and depth rose. Mostly white British, mostly female donors; authors suggested clonal diversity may be underestimated.

V dropped 3 bases and J dropped 0; count of bases not matched to a gene: 5. Germline lookup yields CDR1 SGHDN and CDR2 FVKESK. This CDR3 is 16 amino acids long. The assay was immunoSEQ multiplex PCR, and TCRdb's table has in-frame clones only and misses some. The sample yields about 140,000 clones, 89% seen once. About this clone: Its matching antigen is unknown.

The sample here was peripheral blood, taken on day 0 of AZD1222 vaccination. The sequence was collected from an adult in good health. The chain joins TRBV14 to TRBJ1-3; 7 bases are a match to TRBD1. The CDR3 coding sequence is TGTGCCAGCAGCCAGGCTAACAGGGGCTCTGGAAACACCATATATTTT. Encoded protein: CASSQANRGSGNTIYF. The full variable domain, in which reference TRBV14 and TRBJ1-3 provide the parts outside the CDR3, is EAGVTQFPSHSVIEKGQTVTLRCDPISGHDNLYWYRRVMGKEIKFLLHFVKESKQDESGMPNNRFLAERTGGTYSTLKVQPAELEDSGVYFCASSQANRGSGNTIYFGEGSWLTVV.